Included here is one T cell receptor beta chain sequence, with context. Its cognate antigen is unknown. From the PCR reads, TCRdb re-called clones with MiXCR. The table lists under 30,000 clones, roughly 20% of them singletons, with 39% in the top ten. No treatment had been given to any patient before thyroid surgery. The sample originates from a study of metastatic and nonmetastatic thyroid tumors. General observations from the study: For both blood and tumor, malignant thyroid tumors reportedly showed significantly higher TCR beta diversity than benign nodules did.

This clonotype was obtained from a female donor with papillary thyroid cancer or a benign thyroid nodule (not recorded which). Some clones in this sample may be carry-over from other donors' samples. The sequencing input was blood.

For the CDR3, the DNA is TGTGCCAGCAGCGCCCCGGGACAGGGAAAGTATGGCTACACCTTC. This gives the protein CASSAPGQGKYGYTF. This sequence joins TRBV6-1 and TRBJ1-2; 9 nucleotides align to TRBD1. The germline gives CDR1 MNHNS, CDR2 SASEGT. The CDR3 runs to 15 residues. Germline trimming cut 6 bases from V and 5 bases from J; bases unmatched to any gene: 10.